The 13 T cell receptor beta chains below come from one sample, sequenced in a study of Graves' ophthalmopathy and Graves' hyperthyroidism. From RNA, the CDR3 regions of TCR beta chains were amplified and sequenced. First-round RT-PCR relied on HTBI primers, and a second-round multiplex PCR came next. TCRdb fed the multiplex PCR reads into MiXCR, producing one record per CDR3 protein. The table lists around 590,000 distinct CDR3 sequences, roughly 39% of them singletons. Sequences were obtained from peripheral blood or thyroid tissue (not recorded which). The receptors stem from an adult man with Graves' hyperthyroidism.

The sample holds one count of this clonotype. V usage is TRBV7-8 and J usage is TRBJ1-3; D remains ambiguous. Per germline, CDR1 SGHVS and CDR2 FQNEAQ. V was cut by 3 bases and J by 1 base, with 13 bases left in between. This CDR3 has 16 residues. CDR3 sequence (DNA): TGTGCCAGCAGCTTTGAAGCGGGAACGTCTGGAAACACCATATATTTT. It codes for CASSFEAGTSGNTIYF.

About this clonotype itself: It may be a read error: a sequence one base away is much more abundant. This CDR3 is missing its conserved last phenylalanine or tryptophan, likely due to a read error. V and J are TRBV12-3 or TRBV12-4 and TRBJ1-6, with D tentatively TRBD1 (6 bases). V gave up 4 bases and J gave up 0 bases, with 13 bases separating them. The CDR3 length is 17 residues. CDR3 residues: CASSSGQLTSYNSPLHL. DNA for the CDR3: TGTGCCAGCAGTTCGGGACAACTGACCTCCTATAATTCACCCCTCCACCTT.

As regards this clonotype: This is likely a read error, given that the CDR3 carries no conserved phenylalanine or tryptophan at its end. The limits of the CDR3 on the DNA are not certain, so only TCRdb's listed CDR3 is given. The CDR3 here is CASSLKRGSL. The rearrangement links TRBV7-8 to TRBJ2-7; the table's D call, TRBD1, was not checked against the DNA. The CDR3 comprises 10 residues, both ends counted. Germline V gives CDR1 SGHVS, CDR2 FQNEAQ.

This clonotype was observed once. Relative to the germline gene, one junction end is altered; a read error may explain this. This chain links TRBV12-3 or TRBV12-4 with TRBJ2-5; 12 nucleotides agree with TRBD2. The CDR3 is made up of 17 amino acids. The CDR3 spells CASSPGLAGTHQEAQYF. In DNA form, the CDR3 reads TGTGCCAGCAGTCCAGGACTAGCGGGAACTCACCAAGAGGCCCAGTACTTC.

This clonotype has ten or more counts. V and J are TRBV6-5 and TRBJ1-2; tentative D call: TRBD1 (5 bases). Trimming removed 10 bases at V and 6 bases at J, with 15 bases between. There are 12 residues in the CDR3. Germline loops: CDR1 MNHEY, CDR2 SVGAGI. CDR3 loop: CATLDKINGYTF. The CDR3, as DNA: TGTGCCACCTTGGACAAGATCAATGGCTACACCTTC.

At least ten counts were recorded for this clonotype. The DNA for the CDR3 is TGTGCCAGCAGCTTGGTACGGAACTATAATTCACCCCTCCACTTT. This encodes CASSLVRNYNSPLHF. J is TRBJ1-6 and V is TRBV5-8; D gene unclear. V was pared by 0 bases and J by 3 bases, with 7 bases between. Germline loops: CDR1 SGHTS, CDR2 YDEGEE. The CDR3 sequence is 15 residues long.

CDR3 amino acids: CAISGRDRGDYEQYF. In DNA form, the CDR3 reads TGTGCCATCAGTGGCCGGGACAGGGGGGACTACGAGCAGTACTTC. This sequence joins TRBV10-3 and TRBJ2-7; 11 positions match TRBD1. The CDR3 totals 15 residues. From germline, CDR1 is ENHRY and CDR2 SYGVKD. V lost 4 bases and J lost 3; bases outside the gene matches: 5.

This clonotype was seen many times. The CDR3 nucleotides read TGTGCCAGTAGTAAGGGACAGGGTGCGAACACCGGGGAGCTGTTTTTT. Translation: CASSKGQGANTGELFF. The rearrangement joins TRBV19 to TRBJ2-2; the match to TRBD1 covers 9 bases. The CDR3 contains 16 residues. The junction had 3 bases not matched to a gene; V was cut back by 4 bases and J by 0 bases. Germline loops: CDR1 LNHDA, CDR2 SQIVND (reference sequence).

This clonotype was seen a few times. The rearrangement links TRBV28 to TRBJ1-2; 10 nucleotides match TRBD1. CDR3 length: 15 residues. In germline, CDR1 is MDHEN, CDR2 SYDVKM. V lost 4 bases, J lost 8 bases, and 10 bases stayed unmatched. Here the CDR3 DNA reads TGTGCCAGCAGTTCGGGACAGGGGACTCTATGGGGCTACACCTTC. Translating it yields CASSSGQGTLWGYTF.

This clonotype has at least ten counts. CDR3 sequence reads: CASSLVSGQLETQYF. CDR3 DNA sequence: TGTGCCAGCAGCTTAGTATCGGGACAGTTAGAGACCCAGTACTTC. The rearrangement links TRBV7-2 to TRBJ2-5; the match to TRBD1 covers 7 bases. The CDR3 length is 15 residues. From germline, CDR1 is SGHTA and CDR2 FQGNSA. Trimming cost V 1 base and J 4 bases; bases outside gene matches: 6.

This clonotype was observed at least ten times. The chain carries TRBV29-1 and TRBJ1-1; D gene uncertain. Germline loops: CDR1 SQVTM, CDR2 ANQGSEA. The CDR3 length is 11 residues. V lost 6 bases, J lost 10 bases, and 15 bases lay in between. CDR3 loop: CSVSQDWGAFF. In DNA, the CDR3 is TGCAGCGTATCTCAGGACTGGGGAGCTTTCTTT.

This clonotype has at least ten counts. This sequence joins TRBV13 and TRBJ1-6; a possible D gene is TRBD1 (6 bases). Trimming shortened V by 1 base and J by 7 bases, and 11 bases separated the two germline ends. CDR3 size: 15 residues. The germline CDR1 and CDR2 sequences are PRHDT and FYEKMQ (reference sequence). CDR3 sequence: CASSLAGGQNSPLHF. The DNA for the CDR3 is TGTGCCAGCAGCTTAGCTGGGGGGCAGAATTCACCCCTCCACTTT.

The chain has TRBV7-8 and TRBJ2-7; perhaps TRBD2 as D (6 bases). The last part of the DNA fits TRBJ2-1 better; the J call may be wrong. This CDR3 has 15 residues. Per the germline V gene, CDR1 is SGHVS and CDR2 is FQNEAQ. The CDR3 region has the DNA TGTGCCAGCAGCTTAGGCGGAGGGGTCGTCAATGAGCAGTTCTTC. Translated: CASSLGGGVVNEQFF.